A single sample gave rise to the 28 T cell receptor beta chains below, sequenced in a study of siplizumab effects on memory and regulatory T cells. Using immunoSEQ multiplex PCR, the repertoire was profiled, and TCRdb retains in-frame clones only, with some absent. The sample consists of roughly 69,000 clones, 83% of them appearing once. The sample was memory CD4+ T cells sorted from blood. The origin of the receptors is a human donor in good health.

V usage is TRBV4-1 and J usage is TRBJ1-5; D is unclear. V dropped 0 bases and J dropped 4 bases, with 7 bases sitting between them. Germline V CDR1 and CDR2: MGHRA, YSYEKL. This CDR3 has 14 amino acids. The CDR3 reads CASSQDYGNQPQHF. CDR3 nucleotides: TGCGCCAGCAGCCAAGATTATGGAAATCAGCCCCAGCATTTT.

The chain has TRBV4-1 and TRBJ1-2; D gene ambiguous. Trimming shortened V by 1 base and J by 2 bases, and 8 bases separated the two germline ends. Germline loops: CDR1 MGHRA, CDR2 YSYEKL. CDR3 length: 14 amino acids. The CDR3 region has the DNA TGCGCCAGCAGCCAAGTTCGCCTCAACTATGGCTACACCTTC. Amino acid sequence: CASSQVRLNYGYTF.

In this sample, this clone is medium-sized. V gene TRBV27 combines with J gene TRBJ1-2, with D uncertain. The ends were cut back, 8 bases at V and 2 bases at J, with 12 bases in the middle. Germline CDR1 and CDR2: MNHEY and SMNVEV (reference sequence). This CDR3 is 13 amino acids long. CDR3 sequence (DNA): TGTGCCAGCGGCCCTCCGGACAACTATGGCTACACCTTC. This sequence encodes CASGPPDNYGYTF.

The rearrangement joins TRBV19 to TRBJ2-3, with D possibly being TRBD1 or TRBD2 (5 bases each). The CDR3 runs 16 residues. Trimming pared 3 bases from V and 5 bases from J, leaving 18 bases between. The germline V gene has CDR1 LNHDA and CDR2 SQIVND (reference sequence). The CDR3 bases are TGTGCCAGTAGTATCCCGGGGACCCCTGGAGGAGATACGCAGTATTTT. Its translation is CASSIPGTPGGDTQYF.

The chain combines TRBV5-4 with TRBJ2-1; D is unresolved. The length of the CDR3 is 14 residues. CDR1 SGHNT and CDR2 YYREEE come from the germline V gene (reference sequence). V gave up 2 bases and J gave up 7 bases, with 13 bases separating them. Written as DNA, the CDR3 is TGTGCCAGCAGCTTTAATACCTTTGGGAATGAGCAGTTCTTC. It codes for CASSFNTFGNEQFF.

The chain links TRBV11-2 to TRBJ2-7; 11 bases are shared with TRBD2. Germline-derived CDR1 and CDR2 are SGHAT and FQNNGV. The CDR3 is 15 residues long. Trimming cost V 5 bases and J 7 bases; bases outside gene matches: 10. The CDR3 region is CASSTRTSGWGEQYF. The CDR3 DNA reads as TGTGCCAGCAGCACAAGGACTAGCGGGTGGGGTGAGCAGTACTTC.

V usage is TRBV25-1 and J usage is TRBJ2-5; the D gene is possibly TRBD2 (5 bases). The J call may be wrong; the DNA end is better matched by TRBJ2-7. CDR3 length: 13 residues. The germline gives CDR1 MGHDK, CDR2 SYGVNS. Here the CDR3 DNA reads TGTGCCAGCGGACCTAGCAGTCGCTACGAGCAGTACTTC. This encodes CASGPSSRYEQYF.

The sample holds a few counts of this clone. V is TRBV2 and J is TRBJ1-5; 8 bases line up with TRBD1. Per the germline V gene, CDR1 is SNHLY and CDR2 is FYNNEI. The CDR3 contains 14 residues. Trimming removed 4 bases from V and 6 bases from J; junction bases left unmatched: 5. DNA of the CDR3: TGTGCCAGCAGTGGGACAGGGAAGGTTCAGCCCCAGCATTTT. Its translation: CASSGTGKVQPQHF.

In DNA, the CDR3 is TGTGCCAGCAAACTGGGACAGGTCGAGACCCAGTACTTC. Translation: CASKLGQVETQYF. The genes are TRBV6-5 and TRBJ2-5; 8 bases match TRBD1. Germline loops: CDR1 MNHEY, CDR2 SVGAGI. CDR3 size: 13 residues. Trimming cost V 7 bases and J 5 bases; bases outside gene matches: 6.

This clone was counted between two and nine times. Other DNA sequences of this sample code for an identical CDR3. The chain joins TRBV18 to TRBJ2-2; 7 nucleotides line up with TRBD1. From germline, CDR1 is KGHSH and CDR2 LQKENI. The CDR3 runs to 14 residues. Trimming removed 3 bases from V and 3 bases from J; junction bases left unmatched: 1. CDR3 sequence reads: CASSPQGDTGELFF. The CDR3 DNA reads TGTGCCAGCTCACCCCAGGGGGACACCGGGGAGCTGTTTTTT.

This clone was counted only a few times. This sequence joins TRBV15 and TRBJ1-1, with D perhaps matching TRBD1 (5 bases). V shed 1 base and J shed 1 base, with 7 bases lying between them. In germline, CDR1 is LNHNV, CDR2 YYDKDF (reference sequence). The CDR3 is 14 residues long. CDR3 sequence: CATSRAQGNTEAFF. In DNA form, the CDR3 reads TGTGCCACCAGCAGAGCGCAGGGGAACACTGAAGCTTTCTTT.

V gene TRBV5-1 combines with J gene TRBJ2-3, with D perhaps TRBD1 or TRBD2 (5 bases each). The CDR3 runs to 14 residues. V was shortened by 4 bases and J by 3 bases, with 12 bases between the two germline ends. CDR1 and CDR2 (germline): SGHRS, YFSETQ. Here the CDR3 reads CASSPTGTTDTQYF. DNA of the CDR3: TGCGCCAGCAGCCCAACCGGGACGACAGATACGCAGTATTTT.

By sample share, this clone is medium-sized. The chain couples TRBV18 to TRBJ2-7, with TRBD2 matching over 8 bases. The V and J ends lost 6 bases and 2 bases, in that order; junction bases with no gene match: 6. CDR3 length equals 14 residues. Germline V gene lookup returns CDR1 KGHSH and CDR2 LQKENI. The CDR3 here is CASSPPGRAYEQYF. The CDR3 coding sequence is TGTGCCAGCTCCCCTCCCGGGAGGGCCTACGAGCAGTACTTC.

The CDR3 here is CASSYRAQETQYF. The CDR3 DNA sequence: TGTGCCAGCAGTTACCGGGCACAAGAGACCCAGTACTTC. The chain uses TRBV6-5 and TRBJ2-5; unclear D gene. This CDR3 spans 13 amino acids. V was clipped by 2 bases and J by 2 bases, with 6 bases between them. Germline CDR1 is MNHEY and CDR2 is SVGAGI.

This chain links TRBV7-2 with TRBJ2-3; 11 positions match TRBD2. From germline, CDR1 is SGHTA and CDR2 FQGNSA. This CDR3 comprises 16 residues. The V and J ends lost 4 bases and 6 bases, in that order; junction bases with no gene match: 9. The CDR3 loop reads CASSSPSGGRGDTQYF. The CDR3 DNA reads as TGTGCCAGCAGCTCCCCTAGCGGGGGGCGTGGGGATACGCAGTATTTT. The full variable domain, its missing parts supplied by reference TRBV7-2 and TRBJ2-3, is GAGVSQSPSNKVTEKGKDVELRCDPISGHTALYWYRQSLGQGLEFLIYFQGNSAPDKSGLPSDRFSAERTGGSVSTLTIQRTQQEDSAVYLCASSSPSGGRGDTQYFGPGTRLTVL.

V usage is TRBV10-1 and J usage is TRBJ1-6; 9 positions agree with TRBD1. V gave up 0 bases and J gave up 9 bases; unmatched junction bases: 15. The CDR3 covers 19 residues. Germline lookup yields CDR1 WNHNN and CDR2 SYGVQD (reference sequence). This CDR3 reads CASSESNSEPTGGSSPLHF. The DNA of the CDR3 is TGCGCCAGCAGTGAGTCGAACTCGGAACCGACAGGGGGAAGTTCACCCCTCCACTTT.

This clone has just one count. J is TRBJ1-2 and V is TRBV19, with D possibly matching TRBD1 (6 bases). Trimming took off 2 bases at V and 5 bases at J, with 15 bases between the two ends. The CDR3 loop spans 15 amino acids. Per germline, CDR1 LNHDA and CDR2 SQIVND (reference sequence). CDR3 coding DNA: TGTGCCAGTAGTATAATTGGACAGCTAACTTATGGCTACACCTTC. It encodes CASSIIGQLTYGYTF.

This rearrangement joins TRBV16 to TRBJ2-1; D gene unclear. This CDR3 comprises 14 residues. V lost 4 bases and J lost 9, with 16 bases in between. Germline lookup yields CDR1 KGHSY and CDR2 FQNENV. The CDR3 DNA follows: TGTGCCAGCAGCCCCCCGTTAGGCGGTGGTGAGCAGTTCTTC. It yields the protein CASSPPLGGGEQFF.

Concerning this clone itself: At one end the junction does not follow the germline gene, possibly because of a read error. The chain couples TRBV7-7 to TRBJ2-1, with TRBD1 as a possible D gene (5 bases). In germline, CDR1 is SSHAT, CDR2 FNYEAQ (reference sequence). This CDR3 has 15 amino acids. The CDR3 spells CASSPGPGNPNEQFF. DNA of the CDR3: TGTGCTAGCAGCCCGGGCCCAGGGAACCCTAATGAGCAGTTCTTC.

This rearrangement joins TRBV10-1 to TRBJ2-2; D remains ambiguous. The V end was cut by 7 bases, the J end by 2 bases, with 5 bases between. CDR3 size: 12 residues. CDR1 is WNHNN and CDR2 is SYGVQD in the germline V gene (reference sequence). CDR3 nucleotide sequence: TGCGCCAGCAATGATAACACCGGGGAGCTGTTTTTT. Translating gives CASNDNTGELFF.

The J gene is TRBJ1-1, the V gene TRBV4-1, with D perhaps TRBD1 (5 bases). Germline assignment: CDR1 MGHRA and CDR2 YSYEKL. V was shortened by 2 bases and J by 4 bases, with 14 bases between the two germline ends. CDR3 length: 15 residues. This CDR3 is CASSQPGYGATEAFF. CDR3 DNA sequence: TGCGCCAGCAGCCAACCAGGGTATGGAGCCACTGAAGCTTTCTTT.

This clone turned up a few times. The chain uses TRBV19 and TRBJ1-2, with D possibly TRBD1 on 6 matching bases. The V end was cut by 7 bases, the J end by 4 bases, with 16 bases between. CDR3 size: 14 residues. Germline V gives CDR1 LNHDA, CDR2 SQIVND (reference sequence). The CDR3 region is CASIQGSTTYGYTF. The CDR3 DNA is TGTGCCAGTATCCAGGGGTCGACTACCTATGGCTACACCTTC.

The count of this clone is one. CDR3 in amino acids: CASSQLGGRIAFF. CDR3 bases: TGTGCCAGCAGCCAGCTTGGGGGGCGCATAGCTTTCTTT. This rearrangement joins TRBV14 to TRBJ1-1; tentatively, D is TRBD1 (6 bases). CDR3 length equals 13 residues. The V end was cut by 3 bases, the J end by 10 bases, with 15 bases between. CDR1 and CDR2 from the germline V gene are SGHDN and FVKESK.

The rearrangement uses TRBV19 and TRBJ1-1, with 7 nucleotides matching TRBD1. This CDR3 region has 13 residues. Germline V lookup: CDR1 LNHDA, CDR2 SQIVND (reference sequence). The V segment lost 7 bases and the J segment 8 bases; nucleotides outside the gene matches: 10. CDR3 loop: CASTPSPGGEAFF. The CDR3 nucleotides read TGTGCCAGTACACCCTCCCCAGGGGGAGAAGCTTTCTTT.

The V and J genes are TRBV7-2 and TRBJ1-6; the D is unclear. Germline loops: CDR1 SGHTA, CDR2 FQGNSA. The V gene lost 3 bases and the J gene lost 6 bases, with 12 bases spanning the gap. The CDR3 length is 15 residues. CDR3 loop: CASSFSRQSNSPLHF. DNA for the CDR3: TGTGCCAGCAGCTTCAGTCGGCAGTCTAATTCACCCCTCCACTTT. The whole variable domain, filled in from reference TRBV7-2 and TRBJ1-6, reads GAGVSQSPSNKVTEKGKDVELRCDPISGHTALYWYRQSLGQGLEFLIYFQGNSAPDKSGLPSDRFSAERTGGSVSTLTIQRTQQEDSAVYLCASSFSRQSNSPLHFGNGTRLTVT.

The CDR3 loop reads CASSLDGNYGYTF. Written as DNA, the CDR3 is TGTGCCAGCAGCCTAGACGGTAATTATGGCTACACCTTC. The chain links TRBV5-4 to TRBJ1-2, with unresolved D. V was pared by 4 bases and J by 5 bases, with 12 bases between. Per germline, CDR1 SGHNT and CDR2 YYREEE (reference sequence). The length of the CDR3 is 13 residues.

The chain joins TRBV5-1 to TRBJ2-3; D possibly corresponds to TRBD1 (5 bases). The CDR3 covers 12 residues. CDR1 SGHRS and CDR2 YFSETQ come from the germline V gene. V lost 0 bases and J lost 11, with 10 bases in between. CDR3 nucleotide sequence: TGCGCCAGCAGCTTGGCAGGGCATGGGCAGTATTTT. Translation: CASSLAGHGQYF.

The CDR3 coding sequence is TGTGCCAGCAGTCCGGGGACTAGCGTAAGGATCTACAATGAGCAGTTCTTC. The encoded protein is CASSPGTSVRIYNEQFF. This sequence joins TRBV25-1 and TRBJ2-1; 10 bases agree with TRBD2. This CDR3 contains 17 residues. The germline V gene encodes CDR1 MGHDK and CDR2 SYGVNS. Unmatched junction bases numbered 10, after V lost 5 bases and J lost 3 bases.